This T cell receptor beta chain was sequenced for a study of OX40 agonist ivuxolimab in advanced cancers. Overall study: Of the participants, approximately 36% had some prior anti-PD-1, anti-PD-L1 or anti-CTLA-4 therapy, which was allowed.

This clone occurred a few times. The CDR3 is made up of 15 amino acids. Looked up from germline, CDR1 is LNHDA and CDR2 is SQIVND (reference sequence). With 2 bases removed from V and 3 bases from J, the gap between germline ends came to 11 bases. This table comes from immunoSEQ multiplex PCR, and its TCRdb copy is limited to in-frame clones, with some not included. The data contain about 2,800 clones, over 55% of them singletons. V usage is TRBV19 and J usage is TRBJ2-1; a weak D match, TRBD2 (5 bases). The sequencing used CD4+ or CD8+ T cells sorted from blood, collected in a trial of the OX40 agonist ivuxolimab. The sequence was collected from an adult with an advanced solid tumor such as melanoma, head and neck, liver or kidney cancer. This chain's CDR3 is CASSIMTGSYNEQFF. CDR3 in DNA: TGTGCCAGTAGTATAATGACGGGAAGCTACAATGAGCAGTTCTTC. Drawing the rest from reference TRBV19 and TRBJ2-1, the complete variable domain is DGGITQSPKYLFRKEGQNVTLSCEQNLNHDAMYWYRQDPGQGLRLIYYSQIVNDFQKGDIAEGYSVSREKKESFPLTVTSAQKNPTAFYLCASSIMTGSYNEQFFGPGTRLTVL.